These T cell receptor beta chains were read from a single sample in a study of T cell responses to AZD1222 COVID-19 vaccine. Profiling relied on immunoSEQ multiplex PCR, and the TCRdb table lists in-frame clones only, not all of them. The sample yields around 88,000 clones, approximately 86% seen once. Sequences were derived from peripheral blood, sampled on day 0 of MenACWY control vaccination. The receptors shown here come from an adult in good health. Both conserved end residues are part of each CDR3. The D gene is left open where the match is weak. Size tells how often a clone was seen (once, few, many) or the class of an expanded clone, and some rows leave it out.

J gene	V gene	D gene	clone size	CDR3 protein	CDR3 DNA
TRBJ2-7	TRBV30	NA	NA	CAWSVDRYEQYF	TGTGCCTGGAGTGTTGACAGGTACGAGCAGTACTTC
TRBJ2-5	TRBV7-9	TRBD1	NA	CASSQGQGQETQYF	TGTGCCAGCAGCCAGGGACAGGGGCAAGAGACCCAGTACTTC
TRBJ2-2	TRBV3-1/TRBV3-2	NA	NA	CASSQGRYTGELFF	TGTGCCAGCAGCCAAGGGAGGTACACCGGGGAGCTGTTTTTT
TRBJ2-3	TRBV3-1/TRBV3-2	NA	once	CASSQDFVFTDTQYF	TGTGCCAGCAGCCAAGATTTCGTTTTCACAGATACGCAGTATTTT
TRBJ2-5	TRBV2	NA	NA	CASSENRHQGETQYF	TGTGCCAGCAGTGAAAACAGGCATCAAGGGGAGACCCAGTACTTC
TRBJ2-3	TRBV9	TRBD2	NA	CASSVGLAGATDTQYF	TGTGCCAGCAGCGTAGGGCTAGCGGGGGCCACAGATACGCAGTATTTT
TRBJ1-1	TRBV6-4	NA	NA	CASSDSGHTTGEAFF	TGTGCCAGCAGTGACTCAGGCCATACGACGGGTGAAGCTTTCTTT
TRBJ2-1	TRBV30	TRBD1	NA	CAFDRGLGNEQFF	TGTGCCTTCGACAGGGGGTTGGGCAATGAGCAGTTCTTC
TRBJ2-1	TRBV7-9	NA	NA	CASSVRLEQFF	TGTGCCAGCAGCGTCCGCCTGGAGCAGTTCTTC
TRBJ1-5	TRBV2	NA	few	CASSRQSSNQPQHF	TGTGCCAGCAGCAGACAGTCGAGCAATCAGCCCCAGCATTTT
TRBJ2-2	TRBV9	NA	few	CASSRTPDTGELFF	TGTGCCAGCAGCCGAACCCCAGACACCGGGGAGCTGTTTTTT
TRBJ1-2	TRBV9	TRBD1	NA	CASSVDGTGNGYTF	TGTGCCAGCAGCGTAGATGGGACAGGGAATGGCTACACCTTC
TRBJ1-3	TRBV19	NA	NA	CASSMAGGNTIYF	TGTGCCAGTAGTATGGCAGGTGGAAACACCATATATTTT
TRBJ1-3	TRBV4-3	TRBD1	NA	CASSHSGGSGNTIYF	TGCGCCAGCAGCCATTCAGGGGGCTCTGGAAACACCATATATTTT
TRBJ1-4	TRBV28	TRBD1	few	CASSHRTGRNEKLFF	TGTGCCAGCAGTCACCGGACAGGGCGTAATGAAAAACTGTTTTTT
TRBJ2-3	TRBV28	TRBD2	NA	CASSLSGLGATDTQYF	TGTGCCAGCAGTTTGTCGGGACTAGGAGCCACAGATACGCAGTATTTT
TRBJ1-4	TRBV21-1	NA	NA	CASSSRPGQGNEKLFF	TGTGCCAGCAGCTCCCGACCGGGACAGGGTAATGAAAAACTGTTTTTT
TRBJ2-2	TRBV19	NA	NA	CASSIDAGNTGELFF	TGTGCCAGTAGTATAGATGCAGGTAACACCGGGGAGCTGTTTTTT
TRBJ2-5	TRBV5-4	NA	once	CASSLEGKTGETQYF	TGTGCCAGCAGCTTGGAAGGGAAGACGGGAGAGACCCAGTACTTC
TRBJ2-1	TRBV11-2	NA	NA	CASSLGGSYNEQFF	TGTGCCAGCAGCTTAGGGGGTTCGTACAATGAGCAGTTCTTC
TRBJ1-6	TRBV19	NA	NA	CASSIDSQTNTLHF	TGTGCCAGTAGTATAGACTCCCAGACCAACACCCTCCACTTT
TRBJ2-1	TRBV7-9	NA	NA	CASNNPTGFEQFF	TGTGCCAGCAACAACCCTACAGGGTTTGAGCAGTTCTTC
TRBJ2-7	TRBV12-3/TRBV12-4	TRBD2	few	CASSLASGYEQYF	TGTGCCAGCAGTCTTGCTAGCGGCTACGAGCAGTACTTC
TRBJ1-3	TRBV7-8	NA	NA	CASSPGFSGNTIYF	TGTGCCAGCAGCCCGGGGTTCTCTGGAAACACCATATATTTT
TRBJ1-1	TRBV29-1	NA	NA	CSAEGVMNTEAFF	TGCAGCGCTGAGGGGGTCATGAACACTGAAGCTTTCTTT
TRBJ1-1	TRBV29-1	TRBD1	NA	CSAQGGGQDSEAFF	TGCAGCGCCCAGGGAGGGGGACAGGATAGTGAAGCTTTCTTT
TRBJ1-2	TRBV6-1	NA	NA	CASSDLANYGYTF	TGTGCCAGCAGTGATCTAGCTAACTATGGCTACACCTTC
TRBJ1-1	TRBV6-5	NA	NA	CASRRQGLLAEAFF	TGTGCCAGCAGAAGACAAGGCCTGCTGGCTGAAGCTTTCTTT
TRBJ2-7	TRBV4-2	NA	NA	CASSQEQVSRGEQYF	TGTGCCAGCAGCCAAGAGCAAGTTTCGCGGGGCGAGCAGTACTTC
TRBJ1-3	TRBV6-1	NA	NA	CASSEAGGAGHGNTIYF	TGTGCCAGCAGTGAAGCAGGCGGAGCTGGGCATGGAAACACCATATATTTT
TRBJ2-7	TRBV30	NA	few	CAWTRIGGSYEQYF	TGTGCCTGGACCAGGATAGGAGGTTCTTACGAGCAGTACTTC
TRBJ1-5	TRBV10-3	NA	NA	CAISEGSQPQHF	TGTGCCATCAGTGAGGGTTCCCAGCCCCAGCATTTT
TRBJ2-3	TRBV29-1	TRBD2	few	CSVTIAGGTDTQYF	TGCAGCGTCACGATAGCGGGGGGCACAGATACGCAGTATTTT
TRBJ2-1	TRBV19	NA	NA	CASSMVGEYNEQFF	TGTGCCAGTAGTATGGTAGGGGAGTACAATGAGCAGTTCTTC
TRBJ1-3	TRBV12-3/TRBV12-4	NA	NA	CASNDKSGNTIYF	TGTGCCAGCAACGACAAATCTGGAAACACCATATATTTT
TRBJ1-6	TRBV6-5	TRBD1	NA	CASSSWTGVNSPLHF	TGTGCCAGCAGTTCATGGACAGGGGTCAATTCACCCCTCCACTTT
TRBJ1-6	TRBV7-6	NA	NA	CASSPSPSSYNSPLHF	TGTGCCAGCAGCCCAAGCCCGAGCTCCTATAATTCACCCCTCCACTTT